This TCR beta chain stems from a study of T cells in Graves' hyperthyroidism and ophthalmopathy. Looking at the study overall: Prior to any treatment, at the point of initial diagnosis, peripheral blood was collected.

This clonotype was counted at least ten times. Its specificity is not known. Overall study findings and caveats: The model made its ophthalmopathy prediction, and onset followed a median around 6.9 months later. Ophthalmopathy was told apart from stable hyperthyroidism by a 13 V-J model. Most thyroid clonotypes expanded above 0.001 were also detected in blood.

CDR3 length: 11 amino acids. Trimming removed 8 bases at V and 6 bases at J, with 10 bases between. CDR1 is MNHEY and CDR2 is SMNVEV in the germline V gene (reference sequence). RNA transcripts were the template for amplifying TCR beta CDR3 regions. HTBI primers drove first-round RT-PCR of the TCR CDR3. Via MiXCR, TCRdb re-called the multiplex PCR reads, giving one row per CDR3 protein. The sample contains under 350,000 distinct CDR3 sequences, 10% to 15% of which appear only once. The sequencing sample was made of blood. The V gene is TRBV27, the J gene TRBJ1-1; tentative D call: TRBD1 (6 bases). This receptor was obtained from a woman aged 25 to 45 with Graves' hyperthyroidism that later progressed to Graves' ophthalmopathy. CDR3 nucleotides: TGTGCCAGCCTAAACAGGGCTGAAGCTTTCTTT. It codes for CASLNRAEAFF.